This T cell receptor beta chain was found in a study of blood T cells in healthy people across ages. Whole-study findings and limits: While age rose, TCR beta diversity per million T cells dropped in a roughly linear way. In long-lived donors, naive CD4+ cell counts and diversity exceeded those of aged donors.

Germline CDR1 reads SEHNR; CDR2 reads FQNEAQ (reference sequence). The CDR3 has 13 residues. The germline V and J ends were trimmed by 2 bases and 3 bases, with 7 bases remaining between them. Using a J-beta primer mix together with a sample-barcoded 5' primer, a second PCR was run for roughly 6 to 12 cycles. Every cDNA molecule bore a tag from a template-switch adaptor containing 12 random nucleotides. Using its own MiXCR run on the 5' RACE reads, TCRdb lists one record per CDR3 protein. The table lists approximately 1.5 million distinct CDR3 sequences, almost 35% of them singletons, with roughly 10% in the top ten. Of note for this clonotype: Its antigen is not known.

The chain is built from TRBV7-9 and TRBJ2-5; no firm D call. Sample: blood. This receptor was identified in a woman younger than 45 in good health. The chain's CDR3 is CASSLHREETQYF. The CDR3 region has the DNA TGTGCCAGCAGCTTACACCGAGAAGAGACCCAGTACTTC.